Listed below are T cell receptor beta chains from one sample, sequenced in a study of T cells expressing NK-cell markers. One entry per CDR3 protein, without DNA, is what TCRdb gives after re-calling the 5' RACE reads. The table counts about half a million distinct CDR3 sequences; about 1.5% lies in the top ten. The sequencing input was blood T cells: a sorted CD56 or NKG2C T cell subset, CD4+ or CD8+ T cells, or bulk PBMC T cells (not recorded which). These receptors originate from a woman aged 45-59 years in good health. The CDR3 runs from the conserved cysteine through the conserved F or W. Each record gives: CDR3 protein, J gene, V gene.

CDR3aa: CASRRAPKETQYF
j_gene: TRBJ2-5
v_gene: TRBV6-5

CDR3aa: CASSLEFGNTDTQYF
j_gene: TRBJ2-3
v_gene: TRBV5-1

CDR3aa: CASKKAGDTGELFF
j_gene: TRBJ2-2
v_gene: TRBV25-1

CDR3aa: CASSLAQSADTQYF
j_gene: TRBJ2-3
v_gene: TRBV12-3/TRBV12-4

CDR3aa: CASSRWEKGTDTQYF
j_gene: TRBJ2-3
v_gene: TRBV7-9

CDR3aa: CASSLVGLAGGGETQYF
j_gene: TRBJ2-5
v_gene: TRBV11-2

CDR3aa: CASSLSLRGQETQYF
j_gene: TRBJ2-5
v_gene: TRBV7-9

CDR3aa: CASSLSQGATNEKLFF
j_gene: TRBJ1-4
v_gene: TRBV11-2

CDR3aa: CASLGRTSGYRVTQYF
j_gene: TRBJ2-3
v_gene: TRBV2

CDR3aa: CSARASTGRVFF
j_gene: TRBJ2-1
v_gene: TRBV20-1

CDR3aa: CASSSGWVQGNEQFF
j_gene: TRBJ2-1
v_gene: TRBV7-2

CDR3aa: CAISGGMASTGELFF
j_gene: TRBJ2-2
v_gene: TRBV10-3

CDR3aa: CASSSAPLSSGELFF
j_gene: TRBJ2-2
v_gene: TRBV5-1

CDR3aa: CASSREGQFLFF
j_gene: TRBJ2-1
v_gene: TRBV5-1

CDR3aa: CASSLGSLIKETQYF
j_gene: TRBJ2-5
v_gene: TRBV5-1

CDR3aa: CASYGDRGQGGNTIYF
j_gene: TRBJ1-3
v_gene: TRBV12-3/TRBV12-4

CDR3aa: CASSLWETGETQYF
j_gene: TRBJ2-5
v_gene: TRBV7-6

CDR3aa: CASRRGTQLTDTQYF
j_gene: TRBJ2-3
v_gene: TRBV12-3/TRBV12-4

CDR3aa: CASSQVTSGPWAQYF
j_gene: TRBJ2-5
v_gene: TRBV4-1

CDR3aa: CASSVAVLRDRRRDTQYF
j_gene: TRBJ2-3
v_gene: TRBV5-6

CDR3aa: CSSEGAGGHQFF
j_gene: TRBJ2-1
v_gene: TRBV29-1

CDR3aa: CASSLKRVPYEQYF
j_gene: TRBJ2-7
v_gene: TRBV5-1

CDR3aa: CASGPSGTGGYGYTF
j_gene: TRBJ1-2
v_gene: TRBV12-3/TRBV12-4

CDR3aa: CATSESRDRSQNIQYF
j_gene: TRBJ2-4
v_gene: TRBV24-1

CDR3aa: CSARAVGGTEAKNIQYF
j_gene: TRBJ2-4
v_gene: TRBV20-1

CDR3aa: CASSLAGGTTDTQYF
j_gene: TRBJ2-3
v_gene: TRBV11-2

CDR3aa: CSATSPRDRGVGSRDTQYF
j_gene: TRBJ2-3
v_gene: TRBV20-1

CDR3aa: CASSYYRGLEQYF
j_gene: TRBJ2-7
v_gene: TRBV12-3/TRBV12-4

CDR3aa: CSVAFSDTQYF
j_gene: TRBJ2-3
v_gene: TRBV29-1

CDR3aa: CAWSTPWETQYF
j_gene: TRBJ2-5
v_gene: TRBV30

CDR3aa: CASTSGATQYF
j_gene: TRBJ2-3
v_gene: TRBV7-9